Below, 27 T cell receptor beta chains from the same sample are listed, as sequenced in a study of response to subunit inactivated influenza vaccine. One entry per CDR3 protein, called by TCRdb with MiXCR from the RT-PCR reads. The table lists 650,000 to 800,000 distinct CDR3 sequences, around 14% of them singletons. The source was PBMCs from blood, collected 14 days before vaccination. These receptors were obtained from a man aged 45-65 years who received an inactivated influenza vaccine.

This clonotype was counted between two and nine times. CDR3 sequence: CSVGRGPITQYF. CDR3 coding DNA: TGCAGCGTCGGCAGGGGGCCAATTACGCAGTATTTT. The genes are TRBV29-1 and TRBJ2-3, with 8 bases fitting TRBD1. Germline CDR1 reads SQVTM; CDR2 reads ANQGSEA. This CDR3 spans 12 amino acids. Unmatched junction bases numbered 7, after V lost 6 bases and J lost 8 bases.

This clonotype turned up a few times. The rearrangement joins TRBV20-1 to TRBJ1-1, with D tentatively TRBD1 (6 bases). In germline, CDR1 is DFQATT, CDR2 SNEGSKA (reference sequence). The CDR3 consists of 15 residues. Trimming left V 0 bases short and J 0 bases short, with 11 bases between. CDR3 in amino acids: CSAREPGHLNTEAFF. The CDR3 DNA is TGCAGTGCTAGAGAACCGGGACACTTGAACACTGAAGCTTTCTTT.

The chain uses TRBV6-5 and TRBJ2-2; D gene uncertain. This CDR3 contains 14 residues. The V end was cut by 2 bases, the J end by 7 bases, with 11 bases between. Germline V CDR1 and CDR2: MNHEY, SVGAGI. The CDR3 region is CASSYLLGIGELFF. As DNA, the CDR3 is TGTGCCAGCAGTTACCTTTTAGGGATCGGGGAGCTGTTTTTT.

The CDR3 spells CASSLVSSGGYEQYF. The CDR3 DNA is TGTGCCAGCAGCTTGGTCTCTAGCGGGGGCTACGAGCAGTACTTC. The chain combines TRBV7-2 with TRBJ2-7; TRBD2 matches 10 bases. V shed 3 bases and J 3 bases; nucleotides not matched to a gene: 5. Germline V gives CDR1 SGHTA, CDR2 FQGNSA. The CDR3 consists of 15 residues.

This clonotype was counted a few times. J is TRBJ2-4 and V is TRBV24-1; weak D call: TRBD1 (7 bases). This CDR3 is 13 amino acids long. Germline V gene data show CDR1 as KGHDR and CDR2 as SFDVKD. V was shortened by 5 bases and J by 7 bases, with 11 bases between the two germline ends. CDR3 DNA sequence: TGTGCCACCAGTGCTTCAGGGGGGAACATTCAGTACTTC. Translated: CATSASGGNIQYF.

J is TRBJ2-7 and V is TRBV15; TRBD1 is a possible D gene (5 bases). Trimming removed 1 base at V and 3 bases at J, with 10 bases between. CDR1 is LNHNV, CDR2 YYDKDF, per germline (reference sequence). This CDR3 is 14 amino acids long. CDR3 region: CATSRGAGFYEQYF. DNA for the CDR3: TGTGCCACCAGCAGAGGGGCAGGGTTCTACGAGCAGTACTTC.

This chain links TRBV3-1 with TRBJ2-2, with D maybe TRBD1 (6 bases). V shed 3 bases and J shed 2 bases, with 13 bases lying between them. The germline V gene has CDR1 LGHDT and CDR2 YNNKEL (reference sequence). The CDR3 consists of 16 residues. The CDR3 is CASSQRRGYNTGELFF. DNA for the CDR3: TGTGCCAGCAGCCAGCGCAGGGGATATAACACCGGGGAGCTGTTTTTT.

This clonotype was recorded a few times. The CDR3, as DNA: TGCGCCAGCAGCCAACCCATTCAGGGGGAGACCCAGTACTTC. Translation: CASSQPIQGETQYF. The chain couples TRBV4-1 to TRBJ2-5; D perhaps matches TRBD1 (6 bases). The CDR3 consists of 14 residues. Germline V gives CDR1 MGHRA, CDR2 YSYEKL. V lost 2 bases and J lost 5, with 12 bases in between.

This clonotype was detected a few times. The V call is TRBV9, the J call TRBJ2-3, with TRBD2 identical over 8 bases. Germline lookup yields CDR1 SGDLS and CDR2 YYNGEE. CDR3 size: 18 residues. Trimming cost V 4 bases and J 0 bases; bases outside gene matches: 13. The CDR3: CASSPPSGLGISTDTQYF. In DNA, the CDR3 is TGTGCCAGCAGCCCACCTAGCGGGCTGGGAATTAGCACAGATACGCAGTATTTT.

This clonotype occurred many times. The rearrangement joins TRBV15 to TRBJ2-3, with 14 positions matching TRBD2. The germline V gene encodes CDR1 LNHNV and CDR2 YYDKDF (reference sequence). J gave up 2 bases and V 5 bases, and 15 bases lay outside the gene matches. CDR3 size: 20 residues. This chain's CDR3 is CATSADRLAGGPVHTDTQYF. CDR3 nucleotides: TGTGCCACCAGCGCGGACCGACTAGCGGGGGGGCCCGTTCACACAGATACGCAGTATTTT.

The rearrangement joins TRBV5-1 to TRBJ2-5, with TRBD2 matching 7 bases. The length of the CDR3 is 18 residues. The ends lost 1 base at V and 2 bases at J; junction bases unmatched: 14. Germline-derived CDR1 and CDR2 are SGHRS and YFSETQ. Here the CDR3 DNA reads TGCGCCAGCAGCTTGTTTCTAGCGGCTTCTGCGGGACAAGAGACCCAGTACTTC. It yields the protein CASSLFLAASAGQETQYF.

The V gene is TRBV7-2, the J gene TRBJ2-3; D gene unclear. Germline assignment: CDR1 SGHTA and CDR2 FQGNSA. Trimming stripped 2 bases from V and 8 bases from J, with 14 bases between. The CDR3 spans 14 residues. The CDR3 bases are TGTGCCAGCAGCTTACTGCTAGTCAACCGTACGCAGTATTTT. Translated: CASSLLLVNRTQYF.

This clonotype was detected a few times. The rearrangement joins TRBV5-1 to TRBJ2-3; 9 bases fit TRBD2. Germline V CDR1 and CDR2: SGHRS, YFSETQ. The CDR3 loop spans 16 amino acids. V lost 7 bases, J lost 0 bases, and 9 bases stayed unmatched. The DNA for the CDR3 is TGCGCCAGCCGCCCCGCCCTAGCGGGGAGCACAGATACGCAGTATTTT. Translation: CASRPALAGSTDTQYF.

The sample holds a few counts of this clonotype. The CDR3 bases are TGTGCCAGCAGCCGGGGACTAGCGGGGGGGCCCGAGCAGTACTTC. Translation gives CASSRGLAGGPEQYF. The chain uses TRBV3-1 and TRBJ2-7; 16 bases align to TRBD2. The CDR3 extends over 15 amino acids. Germline V gene data show CDR1 as LGHDT and CDR2 as YNNKEL (reference sequence). The junction had 3 bases not matched to a gene; V was cut back by 4 bases and J by 6 bases.

In this sample, this clonotype turned up a few times. The gene calls are TRBV6-5 and TRBJ1-1; D gene unclear. The germline V gene has CDR1 MNHEY and CDR2 SVGAGI. Trimming took 5 bases from V and 7 from J, leaving 8 bases between them. The CDR3 sequence is 11 residues long. The CDR3 is CASSPGLEAFF. CDR3 DNA sequence: TGTGCCAGCAGTCCAGGACTTGAAGCTTTCTTT.

The sample holds a few counts of this clonotype. The J gene is TRBJ2-1, the V gene TRBV5-1, with 12 bases identical to TRBD1. This CDR3 spans 17 amino acids. Germline assignment: CDR1 SGHRS and CDR2 YFSETQ. Germline trimming cut 4 bases from V and 2 bases from J; bases unmatched to any gene: 7. The CDR3 loop reads CASSETGTGGAYNEQFF. CDR3 bases: TGCGCCAGCAGCGAGACCGGGACAGGGGGCGCCTACAATGAGCAGTTCTTC.

The chain has TRBV20-1 and TRBJ1-5, with TRBD1 as a possible D gene (6 bases). Germline assignment: CDR1 DFQATT and CDR2 SNEGSKA (reference sequence). CDR3 length: 14 residues. Trimming pared 3 bases from V and 0 bases from J, leaving 9 bases between. The CDR3 DNA sequence: TGCAGTGCTAGTGGGGGCTATAGCAATCAGCCCCAGCATTTT. Translating it yields CSASGGYSNQPQHF.

This clonotype was seen a handful of times. The DNA for the CDR3 is TGCAGCGTTGAAGATTATGGCGGGGTACCAGGTCTAGCGGGCCCATATGAGCAGTTCTTC. It is translated as CSVEDYGGVPGLAGPYEQFF. This chain links TRBV29-1 with TRBJ2-1; 8 bases are a match to TRBD2. Germline V gives CDR1 SQVTM, CDR2 ANQGSEA. The CDR3 is 20 amino acids. V lost 0 bases and J lost 8; bases outside the gene matches: 24.

In this sample, this clonotype turned up many times. This chain uses TRBV6-5 with TRBJ1-2; D perhaps matches TRBD1 (6 bases). The length of the CDR3 is 15 residues. With 2 bases removed from V and 7 bases from J, the gap between germline ends came to 17 bases. Germline V CDR1 and CDR2: MNHEY, SVGAGI. The CDR3 nucleotides are TGTGCCAGCAGTTACGATGGTCTGGGGGCCTCTGGCTACACCTTC. It is translated as CASSYDGLGASGYTF.

There are a few counts of this clonotype. This chain joins TRBV4-1 and TRBJ2-1; 10 nucleotides align to TRBD2. V lost 0 bases, J lost 0 bases, and 8 bases stayed unmatched. This CDR3 region has 19 residues. Per germline, CDR1 MGHRA and CDR2 YSYEKL. The CDR3 coding sequence is TGCGCCAGCAGCCAAGACACTAGCGGGGCTTTTAGCTCCTACAATGAGCAGTTCTTC. It is translated as CASSQDTSGAFSSYNEQFF.

This clonotype appeared a few times. The CDR3 nucleotides are TGCAGCGTTGAAACCGGGTTGACTGAAGCTTTCTTT. It is translated as CSVETGLTEAFF. The chain uses TRBV29-1 and TRBJ1-1; D is uncertain. This CDR3 region has 12 residues. Germline lookup yields CDR1 SQVTM and CDR2 ANQGSEA. V lost 2 bases, J lost 5 bases, and 9 bases lay in between.

This clonotype was observed a handful of times. V and J are TRBV12-3 or TRBV12-4 and TRBJ2-2; perhaps TRBD2 as D (6 bases). The CDR3 length is 16 residues. The V end was cut by 1 base, the J end by 4 bases, with 13 bases between. CDR3 in DNA: TGTGCCAGCAGTTTAGGTACCGAGCGGGTCACCGGGGAGCTGTTTTTT. Translated: CASSLGTERVTGELFF.

This clonotype was seen only a few times. The chain joins TRBV2 to TRBJ2-1, with D tentatively TRBD1 (5 bases). CDR3 length equals 15 residues. Trimming took off 8 bases at V and 11 bases at J, with 25 bases between the two ends. Per germline, CDR1 SNHLY and CDR2 FYNNEI. The CDR3 loop is CASGIPPSQGSQQFF. CDR3 DNA: TGTGCCAGCGGAATCCCTCCATCCCAGGGAAGTCAGCAGTTCTTC.

Many counts were recorded for this clonotype. The gene calls are TRBV6-2 or TRBV6-3 and TRBJ2-3; 8 positions match TRBD2. V lost 2 bases to trimming and J lost 3 bases; unmatched junction nucleotides: 10. CDR1 and CDR2 from the germline V gene are MNHEY and SVGEGT. The CDR3 is 17 amino acids. CDR3 in amino acids: CASSYPSNSGETDTQYF. As DNA, the CDR3 is TGTGCCAGCAGTTACCCCAGCAATAGCGGGGAAACAGATACGCAGTATTTT.

In its sample, this clonotype was seen a few times. The CDR3 protein is CASSYLQGARTGELFF. The DNA of the CDR3 is TGTGCCAGCAGTTACCTACAGGGGGCTCGGACCGGGGAGCTGTTTTTT. The genes are TRBV27 and TRBJ2-2; TRBD1 aligns across 9 bases. In germline, CDR1 is MNHEY, CDR2 SMNVEV (reference sequence). This CDR3 region has 16 residues. Unmatched junction bases numbered 8, after V lost 4 bases and J lost 5 bases.

At least ten counts were recorded for this clonotype. V is TRBV12-3 or TRBV12-4 and J is TRBJ2-3; TRBD1 matches 7 bases. Trimming took 4 bases from V and 4 from J; bases not matched to a gene: 5. The CDR3 runs to 14 residues. CDR3 protein: CASSYEGAPDTQYF. As DNA, the CDR3 is TGTGCCAGCAGTTACGAGGGGGCACCAGATACGCAGTATTTT.

This clonotype has just one count. V usage is TRBV18 and J usage is TRBJ2-3; maybe TRBD1 (6 bases). Germline V gene lookup returns CDR1 KGHSH and CDR2 LQKENI. This CDR3 has 16 amino acids. The V end lost 3 bases, the J end lost 9 bases, and 22 bases lay between the germline ends. The CDR3 reads CASSPKPHRVQGTQYF. CDR3 sequence (DNA): TGTGCCAGCTCACCCAAACCTCACAGGGTGCAGGGGACGCAGTATTTT.